This T cell receptor beta chain was identified in a study of regulatory T cells. To note about this clone: What it binds is unknown.

Study-level findings and limits: Hydrophobic residues at CDR3 positions 6 and 7 were enriched in conventional CD4+ T cells of CD3G-deficient patients. Regulatory T cells showed the strongest V-J pair restriction and V/J gene skewing among patient repertoires.

Primers: 52 TRBV forward and 13 TRBJ reverse. TCRdb keeps only in-frame clones here, not all; method: immunoSEQ multiplex PCR. Among tens of thousands of clones listed, around 91% were seen once. All CD3G-deficient patients showed autoimmunity, more severe in two. Patients aged 2 to 39 years had fewer naive and more memory CD4+ and CD8+ T cells. Sorting split CD4+ cells into CD25-high CD127-low Tregs and CD25-low CD127-high conventional T cells. The CDR3 contains 13 residues. With 5 bases clipped from V and 7 bases from J, the junction kept 2 bases outside the gene matches. The sequenced sample was conventional CD4+ T cells sorted from blood. The clonotype comes from a person under 35 with CD3G deficiency. The V call is TRBV7-1, the J call TRBJ1-6; TRBD1 agrees at 7 bases. TRBV7-1 is filed as an ORF, its function uncertain. The CDR3 nucleotides are TGTGCCAGCAGCGGGACAGCAAATTCACCCCTCCACTTT. Translation gives CASSGTANSPLHF.